The sample holds many counts of the clone carrying this TCR beta chain. Its cognate antigen is unknown. The data belong to a study of neurological immune-mediated disorders. Germline V gene lookup returns CDR1 ENHRY and CDR2 SYGVKD. V shed 6 bases and J 5 bases; nucleotides not matched to a gene: 5. The CDR3 has 14 residues. TCRdb ran MiXCR on the 5' RACE reads and lists one entry per CDR3 protein. The sample yields about 62,000 distinct CDR3 sequences, 3.5% to 4.5% seen once. Study-wide points: Patients with HTLV-1-associated myelopathy had the highest level of TCR clonal expansion, whereas patients with multiple sclerosis had the lowest level, falling beneath the level found in healthy controls.

This sequence was found in a woman aged 45-59 years with multiple sclerosis. The V and J genes are TRBV10-3 and TRBJ2-7, with 12 bases identical to TRBD1. Material: PBMCs. The CDR3 spells CAIRGTGGGDEQYF. The CDR3 nucleotides are TGTGCCATCAGGGGGACAGGGGGCGGAGACGAGCAGTACTTC.